The 13 T cell receptor beta chains below come from one sample, sequenced in a study of shared clonotypes between healthy human individuals. Repertoires were generated with immunoSEQ multiplex PCR, while TCRdb's copy carries only in-frame clones and drops some. In the table there are roughly 2,300,000 clones, about 90% of which are singletons. Material: naive CD4+ T cells from PBMCs. Subset specified: CD45RA+ positively selected. Receptors originate from a young man in good health. Some clones in this sample may be carry-over from other donors' samples.

The chain is built from TRBV1 and TRBJ2-5; the DNA was not used to check the table's D call, TRBD2. TRBV1 is a pseudogene locus. This CDR3 has 16 amino acids. CDR3 residues: CTSRGLAGARSETQYF. As DNA, the CDR3 is TGCACCAGCAGGGGACTAGCGGGAGCCCGTAGCGAGACCCAGTACTTC.

In its sample, this clone was seen once. This chain links TRBV7-2 with TRBJ2-7; no reliable D call. The germline V gene has CDR1 SGHTA and CDR2 FQGNSA. The V and J ends lost 5 bases and 3 bases respectively, with 8 bases between them. CDR3 length equals 12 residues. The CDR3 coding sequence is TGTGCCAGCAGCGGGTGGGACTACGAGCAGTACTTC. Protein sequence: CASSGWDYEQYF. The complete variable domain, with remaining parts taken from reference TRBV7-2 and TRBJ2-7, reads GAGVSQSPSNKVTEKGKDVELRCDPISGHTALYWYRQSLGQGLEFLIYFQGNSAPDKSGLPSDRFSAERTGGSVSTLTIQRTQQEDSAVYLCASSGWDYEQYFGPGTRLTVT.

The rearrangement uses TRBV7-2 and TRBJ2-7, with 7 bases identical to TRBD1. The V and J ends lost 6 bases and 2 bases, in that order; junction bases with no gene match: 7. Germline-derived CDR1 and CDR2 are SGHTA and FQGNSA. This CDR3 has 14 residues. This CDR3 reads CASRFRQGTYEQYF. CDR3 sequence (DNA): TGTGCCAGCAGATTTCGACAGGGAACCTACGAGCAGTACTTC.

The gene calls are TRBV6-1 and TRBJ2-7; perhaps TRBD2 as D (5 bases). The length of the CDR3 is 13 residues. With 10 bases removed from V and 3 bases from J, the gap between germline ends came to 16 bases. Germline lookup yields CDR1 MNHNS and CDR2 SASEGT. The CDR3 sequence: CATPREKGYEQYF. In DNA form, the CDR3 reads TGTGCCACCCCGAGGGAGAAGGGCTACGAGCAGTACTTC.

With respect to this clone: Other DNA sequences in the same sample also yield this CDR3. The chain is built from TRBV7-2 and TRBJ2-7, with a tentative D call TRBD2 (5 bases). Per the germline V gene, CDR1 is SGHTA and CDR2 is FQGNSA. Trimming removed 1 base from V and 4 bases from J, with 8 bases in between. This CDR3 contains 13 residues. The CDR3 protein is CASSLGPGYEQYF. As DNA, the CDR3 is TGTGCCAGCAGCTTAGGTCCGGGGTACGAGCAGTACTTC.

The V call is TRBV2, the J call TRBJ1-3, with D possibly being TRBD1 (5 bases). V dropped 8 bases and J dropped 2 bases, with 10 bases sitting between them. The length of the CDR3 is 13 residues. Germline lookup yields CDR1 SNHLY and CDR2 FYNNEI. CDR3: CASGGLAGNTIYF. The CDR3, as DNA: TGTGCCAGCGGGGGTTTAGCTGGAAACACCATATATTTT. The full variable domain, its missing parts supplied by reference TRBV2 and TRBJ1-3, is EPEVTQTPSHQVTQMGQEVILRCVPISNHLYFYWYRQILGQKVEFLVSFYNNEISEKSEIFDDQFSVERPDGSNFTLKIRSTKLEDSAMYFCASGGLAGNTIYFGEGSWLTVV.

The chain links TRBV9 to TRBJ2-1; 9 bases fit TRBD2. V was pared by 0 bases and J by 8 bases, with 6 bases of the junction left unmatched. This CDR3 contains 15 residues. Germline V gene data show CDR1 as SGDLS and CDR2 as YYNGEE. CDR3 loop: CASSVEGLAGDEQFF. The CDR3, as DNA: TGTGCCAGCAGCGTAGAGGGACTAGCTGGAGATGAGCAGTTCTTC.

The chain joins TRBV30 to TRBJ1-6; D is unresolved. Germline CDR1 GTSNPN, CDR2 SVGIG (reference sequence). The CDR3 spans 14 residues. The V end lost 3 bases, the J end lost 0 bases, and 6 bases lay between the germline ends. The CDR3 sequence is CAWRTGSYNSPLHF. For the CDR3, the DNA is TGTGCCTGGAGGACCGGCTCCTATAATTCACCCCTCCACTTT.

The rearrangement joins TRBV6-1 to TRBJ1-1; weak D call: TRBD1 (6 bases). The CDR3 consists of 12 residues. V was trimmed by 9 bases and J by 6 bases, leaving 14 bases between them. Per germline, CDR1 MNHNS and CDR2 SASEGT. CDR3 protein: CASYRVDAEAFF. As DNA, the CDR3 is TGTGCCAGTTACAGGGTCGATGCTGAAGCTTTCTTT.

The sample holds a few counts of this clone. The sample contains more than one DNA sequence encoding this CDR3. The CDR3 loop reads CASSPYYEQYF. The CDR3 coding sequence is TGTGCCAGCAGCCCCTACTACGAGCAGTACTTC. This sequence joins TRBV11-2 and TRBJ2-7; no clear D gene. This CDR3 is built from 11 residues. Germline loops: CDR1 SGHAT, CDR2 FQNNGV. Between the trimmed V and J ends, which lost 5 bases and 3 bases, there was a span of 5 bases.

This clone was seen only a few times. The genes are TRBV19 and TRBJ1-2; D possibly corresponds to TRBD1 (6 bases). Germline V lookup: CDR1 LNHDA, CDR2 SQIVND (reference sequence). The CDR3 extends over 13 amino acids. V was trimmed by 1 base and J by 8 bases, leaving 11 bases between them. CDR3 loop: CASSIAQGRGYTF. As DNA, the CDR3 is TGTGCCAGTAGTATAGCCCAGGGGAGAGGCTACACCTTC.

This clone has just one count. This chain uses TRBV7-2 with TRBJ2-1, with D possibly matching TRBD2 (5 bases). CDR1 and CDR2 from the germline V gene are SGHTA and FQGNSA. The CDR3 extends over 16 amino acids. Trimming removed 5 bases from V and 8 bases from J, with 22 bases in between. Written as DNA, the CDR3 is TGTGCCAGCAGCCTCCAAGGCCAGACGGGATACGATGAGCAGTTCTTC. It yields the protein CASSLQGQTGYDEQFF.

The genes are TRBV19 and TRBJ1-1, with D unresolved. Germline V gene data show CDR1 as LNHDA and CDR2 as SQIVND (reference sequence). V was shortened by 7 bases and J by 1 base, with 13 bases between the two germline ends. CDR3 length equals 14 residues. The CDR3 sequence: CASTYGPANTEAFF. CDR3 bases: TGTGCCAGTACCTATGGACCGGCGAACACTGAAGCTTTCTTT.